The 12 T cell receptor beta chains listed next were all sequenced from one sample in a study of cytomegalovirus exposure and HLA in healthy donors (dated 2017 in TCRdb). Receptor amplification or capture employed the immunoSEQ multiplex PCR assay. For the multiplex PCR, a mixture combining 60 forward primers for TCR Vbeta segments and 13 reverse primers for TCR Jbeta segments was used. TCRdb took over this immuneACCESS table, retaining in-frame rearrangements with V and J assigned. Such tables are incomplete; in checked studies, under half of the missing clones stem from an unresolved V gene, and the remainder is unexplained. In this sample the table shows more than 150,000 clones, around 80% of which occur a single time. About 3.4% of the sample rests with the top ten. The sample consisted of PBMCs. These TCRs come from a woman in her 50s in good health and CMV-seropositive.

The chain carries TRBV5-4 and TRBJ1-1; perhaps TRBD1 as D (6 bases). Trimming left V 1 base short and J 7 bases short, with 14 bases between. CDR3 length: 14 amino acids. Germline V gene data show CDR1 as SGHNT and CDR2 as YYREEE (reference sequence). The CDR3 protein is CASSLQGYLLEAFF. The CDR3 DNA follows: TGTGCCAGCAGCTTGCAGGGGTACCTTCTTGAAGCTTTCTTT.

CDR3 coding DNA: TGCGCCAGCAGCTTTGGAATATCCTCCTCCGGGACAGGGGACGAAAAACTGTTTTTT. Its protein is CASSFGISSSGTGDEKLFF. The gene calls are TRBV5-1 and TRBJ1-4; 10 positions agree with TRBD1. Losses at the gene ends were 2 bases for V and 8 bases for J; bases not matched to a gene: 18. The CDR3 loop spans 19 amino acids. Germline assignment: CDR1 SGHRS and CDR2 YFSETQ.

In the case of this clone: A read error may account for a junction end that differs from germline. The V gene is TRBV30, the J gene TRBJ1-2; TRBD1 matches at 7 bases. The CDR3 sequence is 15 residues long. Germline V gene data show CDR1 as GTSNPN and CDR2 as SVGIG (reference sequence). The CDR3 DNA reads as TGTGCCTGGAGTGTACTTGGGCAGGGGGTAGATGGCTTCACCTTC. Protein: CAWSVLGQGVDGFTF.

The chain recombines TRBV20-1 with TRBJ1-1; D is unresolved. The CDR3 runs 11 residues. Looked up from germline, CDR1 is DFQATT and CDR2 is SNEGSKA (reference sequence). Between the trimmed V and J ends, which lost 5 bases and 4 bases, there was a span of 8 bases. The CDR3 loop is CSASTRTEAFF. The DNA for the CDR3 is TGCAGTGCTTCTACTCGCACTGAAGCTTTCTTT.

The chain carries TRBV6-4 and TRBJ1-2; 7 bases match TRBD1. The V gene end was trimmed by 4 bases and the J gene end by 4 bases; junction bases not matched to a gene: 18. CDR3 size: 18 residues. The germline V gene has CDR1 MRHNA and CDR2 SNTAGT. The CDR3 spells CASSVSGDSSPGVYGYTF. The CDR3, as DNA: TGTGCCAGCAGTGTCTCAGGGGACAGCTCCCCGGGTGTCTATGGCTACACCTTC.

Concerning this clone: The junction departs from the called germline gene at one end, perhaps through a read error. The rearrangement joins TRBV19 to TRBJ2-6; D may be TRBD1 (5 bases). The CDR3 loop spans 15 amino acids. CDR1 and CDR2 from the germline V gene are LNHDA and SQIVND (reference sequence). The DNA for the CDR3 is TGTGCCAGTAAAAGCCTCAACTCTGGGGCCAACGGCCTGACTTTC. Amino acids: CASKSLNSGANGLTF.

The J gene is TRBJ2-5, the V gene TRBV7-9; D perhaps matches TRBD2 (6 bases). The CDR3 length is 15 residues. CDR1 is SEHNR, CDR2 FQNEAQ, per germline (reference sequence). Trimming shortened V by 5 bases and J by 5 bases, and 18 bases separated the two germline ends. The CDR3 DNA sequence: TGTGCCAGCAGCGCCCACGGCGGGGAGGAGGAGACCCAGTACTTC. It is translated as CASSAHGGEEETQYF.

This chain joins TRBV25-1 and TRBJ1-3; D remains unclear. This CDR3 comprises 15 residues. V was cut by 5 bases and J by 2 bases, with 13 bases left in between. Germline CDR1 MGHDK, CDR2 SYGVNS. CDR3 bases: TGTGCCAGCAGTTCCCATCGAGAGCCTGGAAACACCATATATTTT. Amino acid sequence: CASSSHREPGNTIYF.

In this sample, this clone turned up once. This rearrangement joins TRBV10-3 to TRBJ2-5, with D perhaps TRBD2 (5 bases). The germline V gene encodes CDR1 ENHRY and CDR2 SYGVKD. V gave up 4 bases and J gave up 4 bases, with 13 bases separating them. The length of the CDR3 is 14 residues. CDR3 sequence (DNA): TGTGCCATCAGTGGTTCGGGATCGAGAGAGACCCAGTACTTC. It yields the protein CAISGSGSRETQYF.

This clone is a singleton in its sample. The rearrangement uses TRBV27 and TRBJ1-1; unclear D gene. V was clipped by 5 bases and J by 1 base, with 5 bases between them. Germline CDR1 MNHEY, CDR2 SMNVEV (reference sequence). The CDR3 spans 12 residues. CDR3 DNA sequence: TGTGCCAGCAGTACCGGGAACACTGAAGCTTTCTTT. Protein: CASSTGNTEAFF.

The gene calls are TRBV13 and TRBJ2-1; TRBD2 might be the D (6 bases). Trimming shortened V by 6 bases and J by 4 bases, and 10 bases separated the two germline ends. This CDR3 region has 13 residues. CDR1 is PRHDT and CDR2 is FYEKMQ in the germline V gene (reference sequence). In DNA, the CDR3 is TGTGCCAGCAGGGAGGGGTTGTACAATGAGCAGTTCTTC. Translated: CASREGLYNEQFF.

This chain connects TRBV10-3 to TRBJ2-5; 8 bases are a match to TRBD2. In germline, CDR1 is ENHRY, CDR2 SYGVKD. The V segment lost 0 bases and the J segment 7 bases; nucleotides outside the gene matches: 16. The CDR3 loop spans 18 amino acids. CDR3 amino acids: CAISESSILVVAGGTQYF. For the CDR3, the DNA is TGTGCCATCAGTGAGTCGAGTATACTAGTAGTCGCGGGAGGGACCCAGTACTTC.